This TCR beta chain was documented in a study of OX40 agonist ivuxolimab in advanced cancers. The CDR3 is 18 residues long. Trimming removed 0 bases from V and 9 bases from J; junction bases left unmatched: 16. Only in-frame clones appear in the TCRdb table, and some are missing; sequencing was by immunoSEQ multiplex PCR. The sample lists 60,000 to 80,000 clones, 80% to 85% occurring once. The sample consisted of CD4+ or CD8+ T cells sorted from blood, taken in a trial of the OX40 agonist ivuxolimab. The clonotype comes from an adult with an advanced solid tumor such as melanoma, head and neck, liver or kidney cancer. The J gene is TRBJ2-4, the V gene TRBV23-1; 8 positions match TRBD1. TRBV23-1 is recorded as an ORF, its role being uncertain. The DNA for the CDR3 is TGCGCCAGCAGTCAATCGGTCGGCGTTGACAGGGGATGCGGCATTCAGTACTTC. It translates to CASSQSVGVDRGCGIQYF.